One T cell receptor (beta chain) is described in this entry. Its antigen is not known. The sample belongs to a study of cytomegalovirus exposure and HLA in healthy donors. Across the whole study: Among the roughly 400 genotyped donors, 65% to 90% were placed in the Caucasian-associated ancestry cluster.

Overall study findings and caveats: For presence/absence analyses, sequencing depth was assumed to be roughly uniform across donors. Listed as cytomegalovirus-associated were 150 to 200 TCR beta chains. In a later analysis, TCR beta V- and J-gene trimming was associated with a missense DCLRE1C variant.

Both 60 Vbeta primers and 13 Jbeta primers went into the PCR. Generated by immunoSEQ multiplex PCR, the TCRdb table keeps only in-frame clones and is missing some. Among about 150,000 clones, 80% were seen once, and the ten largest hold around 13%. This CDR3 is 14 amino acids long. Germline V CDR1 and CDR2: MGHDK, SYGVNS. J lost 4 bases, V lost 5 bases, and 4 bases had no gene match. J is TRBJ2-3 and V is TRBV25-1, with 9 bases lining up with TRBD2. The sample comprised PBMCs. This receptor was obtained from a young man in good health and CMV-seropositive. CDR3 coding DNA: TGTGCCAGCAGTCGGACTAGCGTCCCAGATACGCAGTATTTT. It is translated as CASSRTSVPDTQYF.